The sequence of this TCR beta chain was determined in a study of Ad26.COV2.S vaccination and SARS-CoV-2 variants. Assay: immunoSEQ multiplex PCR; the TCRdb copy retains only in-frame clones and omits some. The data contain 200,000 to 250,000 clones, roughly 88% of them singletons. Stated treatment: about 20 received Ad26.COV2.S at low or high dose, single or two shots; 5 received placebo; per-sample allocation not given. The samples were gathered on day 63 after the first injection of vaccine or placebo. This specimen was peripheral blood, taken in a trial of Ad26.COV2.S vaccine versus placebo. The receptor comes from a person aged 18-65 years who received the Ad26.COV2.S COVID-19 vaccine or a placebo.

The DNA of the CDR3 is TGTGCCAGCAGTTTAAAGACCGGGGAGCTGTTTTTT. It yields the protein CASSLKTGELFF. The V call is TRBV12-3 or TRBV12-4, the J call TRBJ2-2; no definite D call. Trimming took off 2 bases at V and 5 bases at J, with 3 bases between the two ends. The CDR3 totals 12 residues.